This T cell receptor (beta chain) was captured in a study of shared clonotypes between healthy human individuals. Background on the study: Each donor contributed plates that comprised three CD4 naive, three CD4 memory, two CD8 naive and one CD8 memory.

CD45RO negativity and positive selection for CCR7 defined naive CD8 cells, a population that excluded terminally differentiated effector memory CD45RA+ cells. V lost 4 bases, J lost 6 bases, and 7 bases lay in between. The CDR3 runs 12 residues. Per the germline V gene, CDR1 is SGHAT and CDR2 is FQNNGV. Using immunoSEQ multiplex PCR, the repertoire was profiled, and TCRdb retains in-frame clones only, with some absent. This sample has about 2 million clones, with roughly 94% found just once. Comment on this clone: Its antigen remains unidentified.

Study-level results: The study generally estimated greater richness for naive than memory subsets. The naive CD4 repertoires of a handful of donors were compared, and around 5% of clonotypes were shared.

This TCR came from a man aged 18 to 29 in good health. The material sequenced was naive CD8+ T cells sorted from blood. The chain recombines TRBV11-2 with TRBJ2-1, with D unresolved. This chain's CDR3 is CASSSGSNEQFF. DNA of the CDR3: TGTGCCAGCAGCTCAGGCTCCAATGAGCAGTTCTTC.